The table lists the clone carrying this TCR beta chain with a few counts. The target antigen is unknown. Time point indicated: pre-sensitization, week 0. The treatment: therapeutic diphenylcyclopropenone sensitization with weekly scalp DPC. The ends were cut back, 1 base at V and 0 bases at J, with 9 bases in the middle. Germline V lookup: CDR1 MNHEY, CDR2 SMNVEV (reference sequence). This CDR3 spans 15 amino acids. This specimen belongs to a study of human T cells and chemical hapten exposure. Turning to the study itself: TCR yields per sample varied, mainly owing to small pooled library volume differences. Study conclusions and caveats: It was expanded TCRs that formed significantly more large CDR3 similarity clusters than controls did.

Attachment of unique molecular identifiers to individual cDNA molecules was performed in the library. Original data processing: Samples contained a median of roughly 100,000 TCRs, with a range of roughly 20,000 to 690,600. Each CDR3 protein gets one entry after TCRdb re-called the RACE reads with MiXCR. The V and J calls and clone size come from TCRdb's table, not from the authors' own analysis. Of approximately 400,000 distinct CDR3 sequences in the sample, 4.5% to 5.5% were seen once. The material sequenced was whole blood, taken in connection with sensitization to the hapten diphenylcyclopropenone (DPC). The source of this sequence is a woman in her fifties or sixties with alopecia areata. Some clones in this sample may be carry-over from other donors' samples. V gene TRBV27 combines with J gene TRBJ1-2; D gene unclear. The CDR3 spells CASSLWFRTNYGYTF. DNA of the CDR3: TGTGCCAGCAGTTTATGGTTCAGGACTAACTATGGCTACACCTTC.